This TCR beta chain was recorded in a study of cytomegalovirus exposure and HLA in healthy donors. Study at large: Among several hundred genotyped donors, around 80% fell in the Caucasian-associated ancestry cluster.

About this clone itself: Its antigen remains unknown.

There are 14 residues in the CDR3. V lost 3 bases and J 5 bases, leaving 13 bases between the germline ends. Per the germline V gene, CDR1 is SGHVS and CDR2 is FNYEAQ. Study-wide findings and caveats: Listed as cytomegalovirus-associated were 170 or so TCR beta chains. When analyzed later, the rates of TCR association showed variation by HLA locus, with DRB1 the most and HLA-C the fewest. Reported performance of the classifier showed diagnosis of cytomegalovirus status with high specificity and sensitivity.

Both 60 Vbeta primers and 13 Jbeta primers went into the PCR. TCRdb's table, derived via immunoSEQ multiplex PCR, lists solely in-frame clones and lacks some. The sample carries more than 95,000 clones, 64% recorded once. The specimen sequenced was PBMCs. The chain employs TRBV7-6 and TRBJ2-5, with D maybe TRBD2 (6 bases). The clonotype was recovered from a man aged 55-75 years in good health and CMV-seronegative. CDR3 coding DNA: TGTGCCAGCAGCTTTACCGGGAGCGGGGAGACCCAGTACTTC. This encodes CASSFTGSGETQYF.